This record looks at one TCR beta chain sequence and its context. These data belong to a study of blood T cell repertoires in COVID-19. Study overall: Some COVID-19 samples were acute and others convalescent; all came from the United States, Italy and Spain. The analysed material was cDNA or gDNA that came from T cells, B-cell-depleted T cells, or PBMCs.

Per the original data handling: Amplified reference gene primers provided the basis for estimating nucleated cell counts. Only in-frame clones appear in the TCRdb table, and some are missing; sequencing was by immunoSEQ multiplex PCR. V, J and clone size are those of that table, while D and trimming were read from the DNA. Seen here are over 150,000 clones, roughly nine tenths observed once, and the top ten hold about 0.57%. The CDR3 spans 11 residues. In germline, CDR1 is SNHLY, CDR2 FYNNEI. V gave up 7 bases and J gave up 3 bases, with 4 bases separating them. The sequenced sample was peripheral blood. The V and J genes are TRBV2 and TRBJ2-1; no firm D call. This receptor was identified in a man aged 50 to 60 with acute or convalescent COVID-19. CDR3 amino acids: CASNSYNEQFF. Here the CDR3 DNA reads TGTGCCAGCAACAGCTACAATGAGCAGTTCTTC.